This T cell receptor (beta chain) is from a study of cytomegalovirus exposure and HLA in healthy donors. Notes on this clone: Its antigen remains unknown.

Profiling relied on immunoSEQ multiplex PCR, and the TCRdb table lists in-frame clones only, not all of them. This sample has 180,000 or so clones, with roughly 82% found just once. The study's findings and limits: Reported performance of the classifier showed diagnosis of cytomegalovirus status with high specificity and sensitivity. Testing in vitro showed a few CMV-associated chains specific for CMV antigens. Despite most TCR sequences being rare, some public TCRs occurred in many donors.

While the first cohort had 600 to 800 subjects, the donors belonged to the separate validation cohort of more than 95 subjects. Sequencing was performed on PBMCs. The receptor was isolated from a woman aged 30 to 39 in good health and CMV-seropositive.

This CDR3 is CAWSGQITGELFF. CDR3 sequence (DNA): TGTGCCTGGAGTGGACAGATCACCGGGGAGCTGTTTTTT. The chain couples TRBV30 to TRBJ2-2, with D possibly matching TRBD1 (5 bases). Trimming stripped 1 base from V and 4 bases from J, with 7 bases between. Germline assignment: CDR1 GTSNPN and CDR2 SVGIG (reference sequence). This CDR3 is built from 13 residues.